This TCR beta chain was sequenced during a study of T cell repertoires in cytomegalovirus infection (dated by TCRdb to between 2018 and 2021). Some background on the complete study: Recently identified HLA-C-restricted CMV epitopes, whose presentation resists viral immunomodulation, were targeted by peptide stimulations together with well-studied HLA-B-restricted epitopes. Because public TCR beta signatures pointed to carriage of CMV infection together with the matching HLA type, the HLA type of each donor mattered for the analysis.

Study-wide findings and limitations: In both this cohort and an independent roughly 360-donor cohort, the cumulative frequency of public TCR beta family members distinguished carriers of CMV infection plus the relevant HLA type. The ex vivo response was dominated by HLA-C-restricted CMV-specific TCR beta clonotypes, and the single most frequent clonotype in two of eight donors was supplied by these HLA-C-restricted clonotypes.

Reading the label with the study, this specimen's treatment or condition is: in vitro stimulation with specific CMV peptide epitopes to enrich CMV-specific T cells. Sequenced on an Illumina HiSeq 1500. The raw public data were reprocessed by TCRdb itself: fastp quality trimming at Q25, MiXCR clonotype calling, in-frame beta chains only. Identical CDR3 protein sequences are pooled into one entry, listed with their most common genes and DNA. The sample profile shows roughly 920,000 distinct CDR3 sequences; 30% to 40% of them were found once. Together, the top ten hold 11% to 15% of the sample. Via the germline V gene, CDR1 is WSHSY and CDR2 SAAADI. There are 15 amino acids in the CDR3, from cysteine to phenylalanine inclusive. Left in the record is the CDR3 DNA by itself, 45 bases read in frame from the first base. V trim: 4 bases; J trim: 6 bases; unmatched bases: 6. For this clonotype: Its antigen target is currently unknown. One base away there is no much larger clone; base qualities are not given.

The sequencing here drew on cultured CD8+ T cells from PBMCs, taken from culture after CMV antigen stimulation. The TCR sequence derives from a human donor in good health (CMV status not recorded). Some clones in this sample may be carry-over from other donors' samples. Recombination connected TRBV10-2 to TRBJ2-1, and 10 junction bases match TRBD1. This receptor carries the CDR3 CASSGRQGAPNEQFF. The base sequence is TGCGCCAGCAGTGGCCGACAGGGGGCCCCCAATGAGCAGTTCTTC.